This T cell receptor beta chain was sequenced in a study of blood T cell repertoires in COVID-19. About the research overall: Donors in the United States, Italy and Spain gave samples during acute or convalescent COVID-19. PBMCs, B-cell-depleted T cells, or T cells were the source of the cDNA or gDNA that made up the material.

The authors' processing: The assay estimated nucleated cells by amplifying reference gene primers. Sequencing used immunoSEQ multiplex PCR; TCRdb keeps in-frame clones, though not all of them. That table gives V, J and clone size, and the DNA gave D and trimming. The sample includes around 180,000 clones, roughly 88% of them seen just once. V gave up 7 bases and J gave up 3 bases, with 10 bases separating them. This CDR3 has 13 amino acids. Germline V gene sequence: CDR1 SNHLY, CDR2 FYNNEI. V usage is TRBV2 and J usage is TRBJ2-1; no firm D call. The sequenced sample was peripheral blood. This TCR was recovered from a woman aged 25-40 years with acute or convalescent COVID-19. The CDR3 DNA sequence: TGTGCCAGCACGGGTGAGCTCTACAATGAGCAGTTCTTC. Translated: CASTGELYNEQFF.